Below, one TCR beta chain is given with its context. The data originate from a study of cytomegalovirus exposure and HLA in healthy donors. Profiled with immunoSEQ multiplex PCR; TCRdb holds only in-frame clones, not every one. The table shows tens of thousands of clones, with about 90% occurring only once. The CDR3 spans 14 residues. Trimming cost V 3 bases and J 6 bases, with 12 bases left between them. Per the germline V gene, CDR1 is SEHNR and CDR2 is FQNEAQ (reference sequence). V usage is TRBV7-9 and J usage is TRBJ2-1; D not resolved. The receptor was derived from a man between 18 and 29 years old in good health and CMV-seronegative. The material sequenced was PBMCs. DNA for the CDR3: TGTGCCAGCAGCTTCCTGCAACTACCCAATGAGCAGTTCTTC. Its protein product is CASSFLQLPNEQFF.